What follows are 21 T cell receptor beta chains derived from one specimen sequenced in a study of technical replicates of blood from a few donors. Clones were read by immunoSEQ multiplex PCR, and TCRdb kept only the in-frame ones, dropping some. In the table there are roughly 50,000 clones, 90% to 95% of which are singletons. The specimen was PBMCs. Source of these receptors: a human donor in good health. Some clones in this sample may be carry-over from other donors' samples.

This clone is a singleton in its sample. The chain is built from TRBV7-2 and TRBJ1-1; the D is unclear. V lost 3 bases to trimming and J lost 1 base, with 15 bases between them. This CDR3 contains 16 residues. Germline V gene lookup returns CDR1 SGHTA and CDR2 FQGNSA. CDR3 sequence: CASSFWSRGGNTEAFF. CDR3 DNA: TGTGCCAGCAGCTTTTGGTCCAGAGGAGGGAACACTGAAGCTTTCTTT.

The chain employs TRBV15 and TRBJ2-1; D gene unclear. V lost 0 bases to trimming and J lost 5 bases, with 8 bases between them. The CDR3 is 14 amino acids. CDR1 is LNHNV, CDR2 YYDKDF, per germline (reference sequence). The DNA for the CDR3 is TGTGCCACCAGCAGAGACTCTGGAGACAATGAGCAGTTCTTC. Translated: CATSRDSGDNEQFF.

V gene TRBV21-1 combines with J gene TRBJ2-7; the table's TRBD2 call for D was not verified on the DNA. TRBV21-1 represents a pseudogene. This CDR3 is built from 19 residues. CDR3 bases: TGTGCCAGCAGCAAAGGGGCAGGGCCAGCGGGCTTCCTCTCCTACGAGCAGTACTTC. Encoded protein: CASSKGAGPAGFLSYEQYF.

This clone was found once. The chain has TRBV28 and TRBJ2-7; 11 nucleotides align to TRBD2. In germline, CDR1 is MDHEN, CDR2 SYDVKM. This CDR3 has 15 residues. V was pared by 2 bases and J by 2 bases, with 2 bases of the junction left unmatched. CDR3 sequence (DNA): TGTGCCAGCAGTTTAGGTAGCGGGGGGGCCTACGAGCAGTACTTC. Protein sequence: CASSLGSGGAYEQYF. The variable domain in full, completed from reference TRBV28 and TRBJ2-7, reads DVKVTQSSRYLVKRTGEKVFLECVQDMDHENMFWYRQDPGLGLRLIYFSYDVKMKEKGDIPEGYSVSREKKERFSLILESASTNQTSMYLCASSLGSGGAYEQYFGPGTRLTVT.

This chain joins TRBV7-2 and TRBJ2-3, with 13 bases lining up with TRBD2. J gave up 5 bases and V 4 bases, and 6 bases lay outside the gene matches. This CDR3 is 16 amino acids long. CDR1 is SGHTA, CDR2 FQGNSA, per germline. CDR3 region: CASSWATSGGQDTQYF. In nucleotides, the CDR3 is TGTGCCAGCAGCTGGGCGACTAGCGGGGGGCAAGATACGCAGTATTTT.

The rearrangement joins TRBV18 to TRBJ2-5, with TRBD2 matching 10 bases. The V and J ends lost 3 bases and 5 bases, in that order; junction bases with no gene match: 12. CDR1 is KGHSH, CDR2 LQKENI, per germline. This CDR3 contains 17 residues. This CDR3 is CASSPNPLAGSLETQYF. CDR3 bases: TGTGCCAGCTCACCCAACCCACTAGCGGGAAGTTTGGAGACCCAGTACTTC. The complete variable domain, with remaining parts taken from reference TRBV18 and TRBJ2-5, reads NAGVMQNPRHLVRRRGQEARLRCSPMKGHSHVYWYRQLPEEGLKFMVYLQKENIIDESGMPKERFSAEFPKEGPSILRIQQVVRGDSAAYFCASSPNPLAGSLETQYFGPGTRLLVL.

V is TRBV6-6 and J is TRBJ2-7; a weak D match, TRBD2 (5 bases). V was clipped by 8 bases and J by 6 bases, with 14 bases between them. The CDR3 contains 12 residues. In germline, CDR1 is MNHNY, CDR2 SVGAGI (reference sequence). CDR3 DNA: TGTGCCAGCTCGCGGGTTGTGGGCGAGCAGTACTTC. It translates to CASSRVVGEQYF.

This chain joins TRBV6-4 and TRBJ2-7, with TRBD1 matching over 7 bases. Trimming cost V 7 bases and J 5 bases; bases outside gene matches: 11. The germline gives CDR1 MRHNA, CDR2 SNTAGT. This CDR3 comprises 14 residues. CDR3 protein: CASTEVDRVHEQYF. The CDR3 DNA reads as TGTGCCAGCACTGAAGTCGACAGGGTCCACGAGCAGTACTTC.

The gene calls are TRBV28 and TRBJ2-3; TRBD1 aligns across 7 bases. CDR1 and CDR2 (germline): MDHEN, SYDVKM. Losses at the gene ends were 3 bases for V and 5 bases for J; bases not matched to a gene: 5. CDR3 length: 14 residues. This chain's CDR3 is CASSFARGRDTQYF. The CDR3 DNA reads TGTGCCAGCAGTTTCGCCAGGGGGAGAGATACGCAGTATTTT.

The J gene is TRBJ2-5, the V gene TRBV7-9, with TRBD1 matching 9 bases. Trimming cost V 5 bases and J 4 bases; bases outside gene matches: 11. CDR1 is SEHNR, CDR2 FQNEAQ, per germline (reference sequence). This CDR3 has 16 residues. CDR3 in amino acids: CASSTAYRGRGETQYF. CDR3 coding DNA: TGTGCCAGCAGCACAGCATACAGGGGGCGCGGAGAGACCCAGTACTTC.

CDR3 residues: CASSPSGRGETQYF. The CDR3 DNA reads as TGCGCCAGCAGCCCCAGCGGGAGAGGGGAGACCCAGTACTTC. The rearrangement links TRBV5-1 to TRBJ2-5; 8 bases fit TRBD2. The J segment lost 5 bases and the V segment lost 4 bases, leaving 7 bases of the junction unmatched. CDR1 SGHRS and CDR2 YFSETQ come from the germline V gene. The CDR3 totals 14 residues.

The CDR3: CATSSRLAGLSETQYF. CDR3 nucleotides: TGTGCCACCAGCAGCCGACTAGCGGGACTTTCGGAGACCCAGTACTTC. The V and J genes are TRBV15 and TRBJ2-5; TRBD2 matches 11 bases. The CDR3 totals 16 residues. Germline CDR1 is LNHNV and CDR2 is YYDKDF (reference sequence). V lost 3 bases, J lost 5 bases, and 8 bases stayed unmatched.

The CDR3 DNA reads as TGTGCCAGCAGCGTTTCAGTAGCCTTAGACGATGAGCAGTTCTTC. Protein: CASSVSVALDDEQFF. V is TRBV9 and J is TRBJ2-1; D is undetermined. Germline V gene data show CDR1 as SGDLS and CDR2 as YYNGEE. The CDR3 runs to 15 residues. V was cut by 2 bases and J by 8 bases, with 17 bases left in between.

This clone was detected a few times. The chain has TRBV9 and TRBJ1-1, with a tentative D call TRBD1 (5 bases). In germline, CDR1 is SGDLS, CDR2 YYNGEE. Between the trimmed V and J ends, which lost 4 bases and 1 base, there was a span of 14 bases. The CDR3 consists of 15 residues. The CDR3 DNA is TGTGCCAGCAGCCCCCGTCCCGACAGGAACACTGAAGCTTTCTTT. Translated, it gives CASSPRPDRNTEAFF. Full variable domain (missing parts from reference TRBV9 and TRBJ1-1): DSGVTQTPKHLITATGQRVTLRCSPRSGDLSVYWYQQSLDQGLQFLIQYYNGEERAKGNILERFSAQQFPDLHSELNLSSLELGDSALYFCASSPRPDRNTEAFFGQGTRLTVV.

The chain carries TRBV7-2 and TRBJ2-1; TRBD2 aligns across 13 bases. V lost 5 bases to trimming and J lost 9 bases; unmatched junction nucleotides: 10. The CDR3 consists of 16 residues. Germline assignment: CDR1 SGHTA and CDR2 FQGNSA. CDR3 sequence: CASSTPGLAGAAEQFF. The CDR3 DNA reads TGTGCCAGCAGCACCCCAGGACTAGCGGGAGCGGCTGAGCAGTTCTTC.

The chain links TRBV5-4 to TRBJ2-7; 9 nucleotides agree with TRBD2. V shed 4 bases and J 3 bases; nucleotides not matched to a gene: 8. This CDR3 has 15 amino acids. Germline CDR1 reads SGHNT; CDR2 reads YYREEE (reference sequence). The CDR3 nucleotides read TGTGCCAGCAGCACAGCAGCGGGAGGTCGCTACGAGCAGTACTTC. This gives the protein CASSTAAGGRYEQYF. Combining the CDR3 with reference TRBV5-4 and TRBJ2-7 gives the whole variable domain ETGVTQSPTHLIKTRGQQVTLRCSSQSGHNTVSWYQQALGQGPQFIFQYYREEENGRGNFPPRFSGLQFPNYSSELNVNALELDDSALYLCASSTAAGGRYEQYFGPGTRLTVT.

This chain connects TRBV5-6 to TRBJ1-5, with TRBD1 matching over 8 bases. V gave up 4 bases and J gave up 6 bases; unmatched junction bases: 3. The germline CDR1 and CDR2 sequences are SGHDT and YYEEEE. The CDR3 length is 13 residues. The CDR3 DNA reads as TGTGCCAGCAGCCAGGGGGCAGGTCAGCCCCAGCATTTT. Translating it yields CASSQGAGQPQHF.

V is TRBV11-3 and J is TRBJ2-2; D might be TRBD1 (6 bases). The length of the CDR3 is 15 residues. Germline CDR1 reads SGHNT; CDR2 reads YENEEA. Trimming removed 5 bases from V and 4 bases from J, with 14 bases in between. The CDR3 DNA sequence: TGTGCCAGCAGCACCGGACAGATTGCCACCGGGGAGCTGTTTTTT. This codes for CASSTGQIATGELFF.

This clone was observed once. The chain employs TRBV2 and TRBJ2-3; 10 bases are a match to TRBD2. V lost 5 bases and J lost 4; bases outside the gene matches: 6. The CDR3 is made up of 15 amino acids. In germline, CDR1 is SNHLY, CDR2 FYNNEI. Written as DNA, the CDR3 is TGTGCCAGCAGTTACCTAGCGGGGGAAGCAGATACGCAGTATTTT. Translation: CASSYLAGEADTQYF.

The chain carries TRBV10-2 and TRBJ2-5; maybe TRBD2 (6 bases). The CDR3 is 14 amino acids. CDR1 and CDR2 (germline): WSHSY, SAAADI. Trimming left V 6 bases short and J 5 bases short, with 16 bases between. CDR3 bases: TGCGCCAGCAGAGGGACTTCAGGGCTCGAGACCCAGTACTTC. Translated, it gives CASRGTSGLETQYF.

The chain couples TRBV5-1 to TRBJ2-5; unclear D gene. Trimming removed 5 bases at V and 4 bases at J, with 12 bases between. CDR3 size: 13 residues. Germline V gene sequence: CDR1 SGHRS, CDR2 YFSETQ. CDR3 sequence reads: CASRSTGSETQYF. The CDR3 bases are TGCGCCAGCAGATCCACCGGGTCAGAGACCCAGTACTTC.